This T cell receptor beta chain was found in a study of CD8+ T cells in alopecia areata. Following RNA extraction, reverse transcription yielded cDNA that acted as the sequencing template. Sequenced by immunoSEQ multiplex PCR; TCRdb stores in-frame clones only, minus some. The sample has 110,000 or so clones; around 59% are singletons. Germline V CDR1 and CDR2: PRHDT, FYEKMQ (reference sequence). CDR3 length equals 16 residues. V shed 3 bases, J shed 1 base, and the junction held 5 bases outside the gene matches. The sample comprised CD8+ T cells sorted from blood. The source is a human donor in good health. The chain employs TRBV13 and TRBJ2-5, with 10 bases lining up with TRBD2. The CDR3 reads CASSFLTSGFQETQYF. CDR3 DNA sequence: TGTGCCAGCAGCTTCCTGACTAGCGGGTTCCAAGAGACCCAGTACTTC.